This entry concerns a single T cell receptor beta chain. This clonotype appeared a single time. What this receptor recognizes is not known. No clone much larger than this one lies a single base away; base qualities are absent. One read yields weak evidence. This specimen comes from a study of identical twins (dated by TCRdb to 2016 to 2018). As for the study more broadly: The study deep-sequenced TCR alpha and beta repertoires from monozygotic twins, unrelated adults of various ages and cord blood to test whether fetal clonotypes persist. Replicate twin experiments were performed at different times using different library preparation protocols to rule out contamination.

Based on the germline V gene, the CDR1 and CDR2 sequences are LGHNA and YSLEER. The CDR3 spans 13 residues, from the cysteine through the phenylalanine. The CDR3 DNA has 39 bases and is translated from base 1. V gives up 0 bases and J gives up 6 bases, and the segment between their germline ends measures 9 bases. To prepare the library, 5' RACE was applied. Sequencing instrument: Illumina HiSeq 2000. Template switching added a universal primer binding site, and the final cDNA carried a unique molecular identifier that allowed TCR cDNA molecules to be counted accurately. Specific primers in the conserved constant-segment region were used to synthesize first-strand cDNA for TCR alpha and beta chains. Each cDNA library was double barcoded, with a SMART-Mk sample barcode plus Illumina barcodes, to control for contamination. TruSeq adapter sequences and Illumina sample barcodes were added in two successive PCR steps. Sequencing of the TCR alpha and beta cDNA libraries was done on the Illumina HiSeq platform using custom primers. The original pipeline was this. Unique molecular identifiers were extracted from raw reads with MiGEC, and CDR3 positions were determined with MiXCR. For each individual, recombination models were inferred using an EM algorithm with the repgenHMM and IGoR tools. Shared clonotypes were analyzed with the tcR package in R, and sharing was normalized by the product of cloneset sizes. Out-of-frame nonproductive sequences were analyzed to study raw recombination free of thymic and clonal selection effects. The public reads were reanalyzed by TCRdb: fastp trimming at Q25, MiXCR alignment, in-frame beta chains only. Rows merge per CDR3 protein into single entries with the most common DNA and genes. For this entry, the V and J calls and clone size follow TCRdb and not the study's own pipeline. The sample records a few hundred thousand distinct CDR3 sequences, around an eighth of which are singletons. The top ten hold about 0.97% of the sample.

Only healthy Caucasian donors were included. The twin cohort comprised three pairs of female monozygotic twins, all aged roughly 18 to 30 years. Positive isolation kits from Invitrogen were used to isolate CD4+ and CD8+ T cell populations. Overall study outcomes, separate from this receptor: Because the same donors could not be followed over many years, conclusions were based on cross-sectional statistical analysis. A weaker excess of twin sharing was found in beta out-of-frame sequences because the signal-to-noise ratio was lowered by fewer shared sequences. Abundant cord blood beta clonotypes carried fewer insertions; young adult naive repertoires showed a weaker similar trend, while memory repertoires showed none. Compared with coincidental sharing between unrelated individuals, out-of-frame TCR alpha sequences shared between twins showed an excess of sequences with low generation probability. Zero-insertion analyses could be partly confounded by invariant T cells such as MAIT and iNKT, although diverse VJ usage argued against such confounding for most clonotypes. Out-of-frame TCR alpha sharing in monozygotic twins was systematically underestimated by recombination models, whereas sharing between unrelated individuals was in agreement with the recombination models.

Separately, the same data were catalogued under a study of yellow fever vaccine responses in identical twins. Reported in the second study: The T cell response to vaccination in identical twins was reported by the authors to appear partly convergent and partly personalized. Focusing on identical twins, the study followed the T cell clones that responded to the vaccine, and did so with precision.

The chain is made from TRBV4-3 and TRBJ2-7; the D gene cannot be resolved reliably. This receptor was obtained from a woman younger than 30 in good health. Sequences were obtained from CD4+ T cells sorted from blood. The nucleotide sequence reads as follows: TGCGCCAGCAGCCAAGATGGGCCGGCCGAGCAGTACTTC. The encoded protein is CASSQDGPAEQYF.